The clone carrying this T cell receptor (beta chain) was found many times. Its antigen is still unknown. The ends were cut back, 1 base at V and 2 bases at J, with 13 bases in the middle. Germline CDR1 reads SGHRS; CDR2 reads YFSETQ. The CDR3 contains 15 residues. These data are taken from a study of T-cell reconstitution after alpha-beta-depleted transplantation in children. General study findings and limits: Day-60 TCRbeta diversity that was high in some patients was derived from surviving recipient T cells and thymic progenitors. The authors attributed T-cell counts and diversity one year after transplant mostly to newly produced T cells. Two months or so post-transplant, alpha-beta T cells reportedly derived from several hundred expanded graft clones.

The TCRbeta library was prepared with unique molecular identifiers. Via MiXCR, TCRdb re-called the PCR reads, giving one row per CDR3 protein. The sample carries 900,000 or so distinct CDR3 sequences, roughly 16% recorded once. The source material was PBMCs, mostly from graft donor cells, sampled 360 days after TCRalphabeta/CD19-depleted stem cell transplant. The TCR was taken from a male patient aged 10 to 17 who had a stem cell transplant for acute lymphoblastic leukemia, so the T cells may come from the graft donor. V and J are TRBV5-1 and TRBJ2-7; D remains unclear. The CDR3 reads CASSLTAITTYEQYF. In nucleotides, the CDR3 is TGCGCCAGCAGCTTGACGGCTATTACAACCTACGAGCAGTACTTC.